The sequence of this T cell receptor beta chain was determined in a study of T-cell reconstitution after alpha-beta-depleted transplantation in children (TCRdb year 2016). For context, the study as a whole: The study quantitatively tracked T-cell immune reconstitution after TCRalphabeta/CD19-depleted allogeneic hematopoietic cell transplantation in children using TCR repertoire profiling.

The library was prepared using PCR. Sequencing took place on an Illumina HiSeq 2500. TCR libraries were prepared with molecular barcoding, using unique molecular identifiers to normalize TCRbeta repertoire quantification. Through fastp at Q25 and MiXCR, TCRdb rebuilt clones from the public reads, retaining in-frame beta chains. Every CDR3 protein is listed once, alongside the most common genes and DNA of its rows. For this sample the table gives about 240,000 distinct CDR3 sequences, of which about 11% were detected only once. Roughly 2.6% of the sample is held by the ten biggest clonotypes. The CDR3 holds 13 amino acids from the cysteine to the phenylalanine. The only DNA kept is the CDR3, 39 bases in frame from the first base. At the junction V is shortened by 4 bases and J by 4 bases; bases outside the gene matches: 3. The germline V gene yields MNHEY for CDR1 and SVGAGI for CDR2. This clonotype occurred many times. The antigen it binds to is not known. No base quality values were provided; no much bigger clone lies one nucleotide off.

This specimen consisted of PBMCs from the stem cell graft donor, obtained from the stem cell graft. The rearranged chain carries TRBV6-5 and TRBJ1-2, with 7 bases aligning to TRBD1. This TCR was recovered from a human donor who donated a stem cell graft to a child with acute lymphoblastic leukemia. The CDR3 region: CASSFRDSYGYTF. Read as DNA, the sequence is TGTGCCAGCAGTTTTCGGGACAGCTATGGCTACACCTTC.